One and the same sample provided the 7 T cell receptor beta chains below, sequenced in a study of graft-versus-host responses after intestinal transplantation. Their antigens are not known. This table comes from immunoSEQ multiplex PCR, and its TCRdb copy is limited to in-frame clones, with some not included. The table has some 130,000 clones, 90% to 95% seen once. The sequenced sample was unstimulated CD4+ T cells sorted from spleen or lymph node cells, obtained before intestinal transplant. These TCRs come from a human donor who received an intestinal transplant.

The CDR3 protein is CASSVGQGETQYF. DNA for the CDR3: TGTGCCAGCAGCGTCGGGCAGGGGGAGACCCAGTACTTC. The rearrangement joins TRBV9 to TRBJ2-5, with D perhaps matching TRBD1 (6 bases). V gave up 2 bases and J gave up 5 bases, with 10 bases separating them. The length of the CDR3 is 13 residues. Germline values: CDR1 SGDLS, CDR2 YYNGEE.

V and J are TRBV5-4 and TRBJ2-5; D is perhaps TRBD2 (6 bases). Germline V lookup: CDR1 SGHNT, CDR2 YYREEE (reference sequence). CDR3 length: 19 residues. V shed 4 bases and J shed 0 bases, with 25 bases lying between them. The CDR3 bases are TGTGCCAGCAGCCCCGGGGGAGCTGTTGTCTCTTGGTACCAAGAGACCCAGTACTTC. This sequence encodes CASSPGGAVVSWYQETQYF.

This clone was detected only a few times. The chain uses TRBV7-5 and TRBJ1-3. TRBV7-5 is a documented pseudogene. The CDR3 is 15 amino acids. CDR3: CARSTRRSSGNTIYF. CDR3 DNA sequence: TGTGCCAGAAGTACTAGACGGAGCTCTGGAAACACCATATATTTT.

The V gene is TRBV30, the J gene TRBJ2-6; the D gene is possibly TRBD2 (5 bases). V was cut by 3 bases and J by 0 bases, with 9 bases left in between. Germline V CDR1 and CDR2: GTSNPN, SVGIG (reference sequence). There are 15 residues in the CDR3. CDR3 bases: TGTGCCTGGAGCAGTGGGAGCTCTGGGGCCAACGTCCTGACTTTC. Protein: CAWSSGSSGANVLTF.

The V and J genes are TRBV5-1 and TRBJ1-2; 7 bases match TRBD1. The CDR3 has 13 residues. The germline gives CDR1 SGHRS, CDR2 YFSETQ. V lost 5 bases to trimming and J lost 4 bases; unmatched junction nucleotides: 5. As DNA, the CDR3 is TGCGCCAGCAGTTCCGGGACAGCCTATGGCTACACCTTC. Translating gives CASSSGTAYGYTF.

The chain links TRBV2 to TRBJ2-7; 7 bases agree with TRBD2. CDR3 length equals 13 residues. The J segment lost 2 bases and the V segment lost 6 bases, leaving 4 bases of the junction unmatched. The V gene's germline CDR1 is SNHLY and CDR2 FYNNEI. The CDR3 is CASRRDYTYEQYF. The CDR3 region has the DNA TGTGCCAGCAGGCGGGACTATACCTACGAGCAGTACTTC.

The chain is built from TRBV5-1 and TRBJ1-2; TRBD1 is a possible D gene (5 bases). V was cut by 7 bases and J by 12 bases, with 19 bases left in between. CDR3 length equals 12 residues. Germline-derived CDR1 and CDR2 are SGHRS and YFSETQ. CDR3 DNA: TGCGCCAGCTGCAGGGACGGTCGCCCGAACACCTTC. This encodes CASCRDGRPNTF. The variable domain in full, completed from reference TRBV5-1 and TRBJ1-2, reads KAGVTQTPRYLIKTRGQQVTLSCSPISGHRSVSWYQQTPGQGLQFLFEYFSETQRNKGNFPGRFSGRQFSNSRSEMNVSTLELGDSALYLCASCRDGRPNTFGSGTRLTVV.